The next 9 T cell receptor beta chains were all read from a single sample in a study of blood T cells in healthy people across ages. A second PCR of roughly 7 to 11 cycles used a sample-barcoded 5' primer and a J-beta primer mix. TCRdb independently ran MiXCR on the 5' RACE reads; one entry per CDR3 protein. The repertoire holds 870,000 or so distinct CDR3 sequences, with more than 25% as singletons. The material sequenced was blood. These receptor sequences come from a woman older than 75 in good health.

In the case of this clonotype: Given a much more abundant clone one base away, this may be a read error. This rearrangement joins TRBV14 to TRBJ2-7; D is unclear. This CDR3 is 14 amino acids long. Trimming pared 4 bases from V and 7 bases from J, leaving 17 bases between. Germline CDR1 reads SGHDN; CDR2 reads FVKESK. The CDR3 region has the DNA TGTGCCAGCAGCCCTAAAGACTCCTACAATGAGCAGTACTTC. Amino acid sequence: CASSPKDSYNEQYF.

The table lists this clonotype with a few counts. This may stem from a read error, because a much larger clone lies one nucleotide away. The chain has TRBV6-5 and TRBJ2-7; no definite D call. Trimming removed 8 bases at V and 4 bases at J, with 15 bases between. Germline V gives CDR1 MNHEY, CDR2 SVGAGI. The length of the CDR3 is 13 residues. The CDR3 protein is CASGPLGLYEQYF. CDR3 sequence (DNA): TGTGCCAGCGGCCCCCTAGGGCTATACGAGCAGTACTTC.

The V gene is TRBV6-4, the J gene TRBJ1-5, with a tentative D call TRBD1 (6 bases). This CDR3 is built from 21 residues. Germline loops: CDR1 MRHNA, CDR2 SNTAGT. Trimming took 1 base from V and 2 from J, leaving 27 bases between them. In DNA form, the CDR3 reads TGTGCCAGCAGTGACTTCCCTCACAGGGAAGATGGGGCTATAGGCAATCAGCCCCAGCATTTT. Its protein product is CASSDFPHREDGAIGNQPQHF.

In its sample, this clonotype was seen many times. This CDR3 reads CASSQGLDRSTDTQYF. DNA for the CDR3: TGTGCCAGCAGCCAAGGATTGGACAGGAGCACAGATACGCAGTATTTT. The genes are TRBV3-1 and TRBJ2-3; TRBD1 matches 7 bases. Per germline, CDR1 LGHDT and CDR2 YNNKEL (reference sequence). This CDR3 comprises 16 residues. Trimming at V came to 1 base and at J to 0 bases, leaving 4 bases not matched to a gene.

This clonotype has a count of ten or more. The J gene is TRBJ2-5, the V gene TRBV5-1; the D is unclear. With 0 bases removed from V and 5 bases from J, the gap between germline ends came to 14 bases. Germline CDR1 is SGHRS and CDR2 is YFSETQ. This CDR3 is 15 amino acids long. DNA for the CDR3: TGCGCCAGCAGCTTGGGGGGTCAGACGTACGAGACCCAGTACTTC. As protein: CASSLGGQTYETQYF.

V gene TRBV6-2 or TRBV6-3 combines with J gene TRBJ2-1; 10 bases agree with TRBD2. The CDR3 covers 17 residues. Looked up from germline, CDR1 is MNHEY and CDR2 is SVGEGT. V was clipped by 1 base and J by 6 bases; unmatched bases: 9. The CDR3 DNA is TGTGCCAGCAGTTACTGCCTAGCGGGAGTGGTTGGCAATGAGCAGTTCTTC. Its protein is CASSYCLAGVVGNEQFF.

V is TRBV12-3 or TRBV12-4 and J is TRBJ2-2; D is possibly TRBD1 (6 bases). This CDR3 contains 15 residues. V lost 1 base and J 6 bases, leaving 12 bases between the germline ends. In DNA, the CDR3 is TGTGCCAGCAGTTTAGGAGGGGGAAGGGCCGGGGAGCTGTTTTTT. Translated, it gives CASSLGGGRAGELFF.

The chain employs TRBV6-5 and TRBJ2-2, with 12 bases aligning to TRBD2. Trimming at V came to 6 bases and at J to 7 bases, leaving 9 bases not matched to a gene. The CDR3 extends over 16 amino acids. Germline V CDR1 and CDR2: MNHEY, SVGAGI. CDR3 in DNA: TGTGCCAGCAGGTCTCTAGCGGGGGGGCGACACGGGGAGCTGTTTTTT. Translating gives CASRSLAGGRHGELFF.

To note about this clonotype: A much more abundant neighbour one base away suggests this may be a read error. The V and J genes are TRBV4-2 and TRBJ2-5; D possibly corresponds to TRBD1 (5 bases). Germline CDR1 reads LGHNA; CDR2 reads YNFKEQ. CDR3 length equals 14 residues. The CDR3 region has the DNA TGTGTCAGCAGCCCCAGGGTGAAGGGAGAGACCCAGTACTTC. Amino acid sequence: CVSSPRVKGETQYF.